Shown below are 10 T cell receptor beta chains from a single sample sequenced in a study of cytomegalovirus exposure and HLA in healthy donors. PCR amplification relied on 60 Vbeta primers (plus 13 Jbeta primers). TCRdb's copy holds only in-frame clones and misses some; the assay was immunoSEQ multiplex PCR. Altogether around 170,000 clones are present, more than 60% being singletons, with the ten largest covering 3.1%. Sample: PBMCs. The receptor source for this set is a woman aged 45-65 years in good health and CMV-seropositive.

V is TRBV27 and J is TRBJ2-1, with a weak D call TRBD1 (5 bases). Germline V gene data show CDR1 as MNHEY and CDR2 as SMNVEV (reference sequence). Trimming took 3 bases from V and 6 from J, leaving 9 bases between them. This CDR3 contains 13 residues. CDR3 DNA sequence: TGTGCCAGCAGTTTTGGCCAGGGCAATGAGCAGTTCTTC. This encodes CASSFGQGNEQFF.

This clone was seen more than once but under ten times. The chain links TRBV7-9 to TRBJ2-7, with 8 bases that match TRBD1. With 5 bases clipped from V and 3 bases from J, the junction kept 6 bases outside the gene matches. This CDR3 spans 14 amino acids. Germline V gene lookup returns CDR1 SEHNR and CDR2 FQNEAQ (reference sequence). The chain's CDR3 is CASSTTGVLYEQYF. CDR3 DNA sequence: TGTGCCAGCAGCACGACAGGGGTCCTCTACGAGCAGTACTTC.

The chain combines TRBV7-9 with TRBJ1-1; D not resolved. V was trimmed by 1 base and J by 7 bases, leaving 7 bases between them. CDR1 and CDR2 (germline): SEHNR, FQNEAQ (reference sequence). CDR3 length: 12 amino acids. DNA for the CDR3: TGTGCCAGCAGCTTAGGGGCTATTGAAGCTTTCTTT. This encodes CASSLGAIEAFF.

This clone was observed a single time. The rearrangement joins TRBV15 to TRBJ2-5; no reliable D call. The V gene's germline CDR1 is LNHNV and CDR2 YYDKDF (reference sequence). This CDR3 contains 13 residues. Trimming cost V 4 bases and J 5 bases, with 11 bases left between them. CDR3 in DNA: TGTGCCACCAGCACCCGTCCGTTTGAGACCCAGTACTTC. This sequence encodes CATSTRPFETQYF. Variable domain in full (rest from reference TRBV15 and TRBJ2-5): DAMVIQNPRYQVTQFGKPVTLSCSQTLNHNVMYWYQQKSSQAPKLLFHYYDKDFNNEADTPDNFQSRRPNTSFCFLDIRSPGLGDTAMYLCATSTRPFETQYFGPGTRLLVL.

This clone was found once. CDR3 residues: CASNGGFGSSYNEQFF. The CDR3 DNA is TGTGCCAGTAATGGCGGCTTCGGTAGCTCCTACAATGAGCAGTTCTTC. The chain combines TRBV19 with TRBJ2-1; D gene ambiguous. Germline V gene sequence: CDR1 LNHDA, CDR2 SQIVND (reference sequence). The CDR3 loop spans 16 amino acids. Trimming took 7 bases from V and 0 from J, leaving 16 bases between them.

V is TRBV5-5 and J is TRBJ1-1; TRBD1 might be the D (5 bases). There are 13 residues in the CDR3. V lost 9 bases and J lost 4, with 16 bases in between. Germline V gives CDR1 SGHKS, CDR2 YYEKEE (reference sequence). The CDR3 coding sequence is TGTGCCACCGGAGTGGGGCTGGGCACTGAAGCTTTCTTT. Amino acids: CATGVGLGTEAFF. Complete variable domain (other parts from reference TRBV5-5 and TRBJ1-1): DAGVTQSPTHLIKTRGQQVTLRCSPISGHKSVSWYQQVLGQGPQFIFQYYEKEERGRGNFPDRFSARQFPNYSSELNVNALLLGDSALYLCATGVGLGTEAFFGQGTRLTVV.

This clone was observed a handful of times. This chain links TRBV4-2 with TRBJ2-3; 11 positions agree with TRBD2. After removal of 4 bases from V and 1 base from J, the junction contained 10 bases not matched to a gene. The germline gives CDR1 LGHNA, CDR2 YNFKEQ. CDR3 length: 18 amino acids. CDR3 amino acids: CASSLRVAGGGGTDTQYF. The DNA for the CDR3 is TGTGCCAGCAGCCTCCGGGTAGCGGGAGGGGGGGGCACAGATACGCAGTATTTT.

The chain carries TRBV7-9 and TRBJ1-1; D is unresolved. V dropped 5 bases and J dropped 10 bases, with 11 bases sitting between them. Per the germline V gene, CDR1 is SEHNR and CDR2 is FQNEAQ (reference sequence). This CDR3 spans 11 amino acids. This chain's CDR3 is CASSPSSRAFF. The CDR3 DNA reads as TGTGCCAGCAGCCCCTCTAGTCGAGCTTTCTTT.

V and J are TRBV7-2 and TRBJ2-1; 7 nucleotides match TRBD1. V shed 5 bases, J shed 12 bases, and the junction held 7 bases outside the gene matches. Germline loops: CDR1 SGHTA, CDR2 FQGNSA. This CDR3 has 12 amino acids. The CDR3 sequence: CASSPQGTRQFF. For the CDR3, the DNA is TGTGCCAGCAGCCCACAGGGGACCAGGCAGTTCTTC.

The rearrangement links TRBV7-8 to TRBJ2-1, with D maybe TRBD2 (6 bases). V lost 6 bases, J lost 5 bases, and 17 bases lay in between. The CDR3 has 15 amino acids. Per the germline V gene, CDR1 is SGHVS and CDR2 is FQNEAQ. The CDR3 nucleotides read TGTGCCAGCAGAAATCGAGGGGACTGGAACAATGAGCAGTTCTTC. This codes for CASRNRGDWNNEQFF. The full variable domain, with the rest looked up from reference TRBV7-8 and TRBJ2-1, is GAGVSQSPRYKVAKRGQDVALRCDPISGHVSLFWYQQALGQGPEFLTYFQNEAQLDKSGLPSDRFFAERPEGSVSTLKIQRTQQEDSAVYLCASRNRGDWNNEQFFGPGTRLTVL.